One T cell receptor beta chain is described in this entry. Its target is unknown. These data originate in a study of response to subunit inactivated influenza vaccine. Study-wide results and caveats: Authors proposed each seasonal influenza vaccination draws in few new T cells.

The CDR3 extends over 14 amino acids. The V end lost 4 bases, the J end lost 3 bases, and 11 bases lay between the germline ends. TCRdb used MiXCR to reprocess the RT-PCR reads, holding one entry per CDR3 protein. The data contain about 580,000 distinct CDR3 sequences, 14% of them singletons. Here the sequenced sample was PBMCs from blood, taken 11 to 12 days after vaccination. This clonotype originated in a man in his fifties who received an inactivated influenza vaccine. The chain carries TRBV12-3 or TRBV12-4 and TRBJ2-3; D may be TRBD1 or TRBD2 (5 bases each). The CDR3 nucleotides are TGTGCCAGCAGTTCCTGGGACCCTACAGATACGCAGTATTTT. This gives the protein CASSSWDPTDTQYF.